This T cell receptor (beta chain) emerged from a study of T cell repertoires in aging, cancer and after chemotherapy. For the study at large: Donor ages fell into six groups from 30 or younger up to 70 or older. Study-level points and caveats: Median generation probability rose over the chemotherapy interval in each cancer cohort, suggesting rebound thymic output.

CDR1 and CDR2 (germline): KGHSH, LQKENI. The CDR3 length is 12 residues. Trimming took off 1 base at V and 6 bases at J, with 6 bases between the two ends. Peripheral blood genomic DNA, not sorted cells or RNA, was the template. A mixed TRB-A/B primer pool amplified rearranged TRB by multiplex touch-down PCR. TCRdb redid the calling of the multiplex PCR reads with MiXCR, one entry per CDR3 protein. The sample carries about 12,000 distinct CDR3 sequences, about 20% recorded once. Of note for this clonotype: Its target is unknown. A much larger clone is a single base away; this may be a read error.

Sequenced: blood. The chain uses TRBV18 and TRBJ1-1; D gene uncertain. The sequence was collected from a human donor in good health. The CDR3 DNA is TGTGCCAGCTCACCACAAAACGCTGAAGCTTTCTTT. Its protein product is CASSPQNAEAFF. Based on the CDR3 plus reference TRBV18 and TRBJ1-1, the full variable domain is NAGVMQNPRHLVRRRGQEARLRCSPMKGHSHVYWYRQLPEEGLKFMVYLQKENIIDESGMPKERFSAEFPKEGPSILRIQQVVRGDSAAYFCASSPQNAEAFFGQGTRLTVV.